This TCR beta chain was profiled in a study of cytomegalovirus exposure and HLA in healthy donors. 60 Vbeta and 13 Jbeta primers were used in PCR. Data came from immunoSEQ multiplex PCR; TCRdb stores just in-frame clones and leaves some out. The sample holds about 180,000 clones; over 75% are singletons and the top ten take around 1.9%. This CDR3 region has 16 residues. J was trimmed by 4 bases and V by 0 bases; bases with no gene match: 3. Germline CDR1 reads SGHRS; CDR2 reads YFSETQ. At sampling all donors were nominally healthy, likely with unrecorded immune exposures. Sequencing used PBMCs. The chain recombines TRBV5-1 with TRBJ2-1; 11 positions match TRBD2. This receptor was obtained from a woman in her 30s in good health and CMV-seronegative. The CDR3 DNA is TGCGCCAGCAGCTTGGTAGCGGGGGGGGGTTACAATGAGCAGTTCTTC. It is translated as CASSLVAGGGYNEQFF.